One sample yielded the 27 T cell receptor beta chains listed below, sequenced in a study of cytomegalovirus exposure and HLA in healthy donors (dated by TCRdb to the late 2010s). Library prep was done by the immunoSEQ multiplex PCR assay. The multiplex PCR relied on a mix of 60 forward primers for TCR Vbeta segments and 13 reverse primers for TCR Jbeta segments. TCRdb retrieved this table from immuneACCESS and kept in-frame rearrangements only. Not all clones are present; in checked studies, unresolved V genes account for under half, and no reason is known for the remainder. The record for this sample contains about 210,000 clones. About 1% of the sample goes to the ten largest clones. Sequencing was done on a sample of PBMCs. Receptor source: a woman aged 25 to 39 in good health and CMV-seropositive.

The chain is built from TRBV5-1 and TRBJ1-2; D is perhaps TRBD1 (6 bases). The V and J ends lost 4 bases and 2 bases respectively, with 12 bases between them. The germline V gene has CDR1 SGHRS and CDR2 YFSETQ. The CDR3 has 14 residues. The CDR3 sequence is CASSRSDRNYGYTF. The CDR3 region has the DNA TGCGCCAGCAGCCGAAGTGACAGGAACTATGGCTACACCTTC. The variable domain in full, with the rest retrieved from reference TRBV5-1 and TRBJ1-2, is KAGVTQTPRYLIKTRGQQVTLSCSPISGHRSVSWYQQTPGQGLQFLFEYFSETQRNKGNFPGRFSGRQFSNSRSEMNVSTLELGDSALYLCASSRSDRNYGYTFGSGTRLTVV.

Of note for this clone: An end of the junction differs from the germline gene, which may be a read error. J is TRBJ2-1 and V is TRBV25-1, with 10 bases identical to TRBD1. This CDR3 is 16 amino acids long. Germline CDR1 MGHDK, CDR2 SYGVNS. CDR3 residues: CASSGETGGSYNGQFF. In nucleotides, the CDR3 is TGTGCCAGCAGTGGAGAGACAGGGGGCTCCTACAATGGGCAGTTCTTC.

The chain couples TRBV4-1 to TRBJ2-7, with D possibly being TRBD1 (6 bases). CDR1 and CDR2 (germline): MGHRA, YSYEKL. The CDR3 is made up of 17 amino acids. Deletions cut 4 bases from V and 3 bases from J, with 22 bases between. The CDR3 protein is CASSLGFVSGTSYEQYF. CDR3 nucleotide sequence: TGCGCCAGCAGCCTCGGATTCGTAAGTGGGACAAGCTACGAGCAGTACTTC.

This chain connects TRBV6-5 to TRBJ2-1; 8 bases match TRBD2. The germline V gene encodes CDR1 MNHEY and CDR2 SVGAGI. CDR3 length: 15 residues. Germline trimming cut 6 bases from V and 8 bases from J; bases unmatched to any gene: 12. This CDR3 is CASSYSSGSLHEQFF. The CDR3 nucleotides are TGTGCCAGCAGCTATTCTAGCGGGTCGTTGCATGAGCAGTTCTTC.

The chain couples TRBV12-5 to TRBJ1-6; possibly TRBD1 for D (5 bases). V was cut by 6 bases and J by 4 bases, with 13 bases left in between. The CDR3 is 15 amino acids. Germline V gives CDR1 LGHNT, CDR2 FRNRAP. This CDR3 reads CASGPRGGYNSPLHF. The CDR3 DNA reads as TGTGCTAGTGGCCCCCGGGGGGGTTATAATTCACCCCTCCACTTT.

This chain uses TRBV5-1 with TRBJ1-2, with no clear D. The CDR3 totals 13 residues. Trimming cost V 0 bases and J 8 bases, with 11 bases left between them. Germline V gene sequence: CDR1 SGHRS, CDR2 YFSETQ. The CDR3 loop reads CASSLGAARGYTF. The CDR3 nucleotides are TGCGCCAGCAGCTTGGGGGCAGCAAGGGGCTACACCTTC.

This CDR3 is CATSRVGGGAEYEQFF. The CDR3 DNA reads as TGTGCCACCAGCAGAGTCGGCGGGGGGGCCGAGTATGAGCAGTTCTTC. The chain links TRBV15 to TRBJ2-1, with 9 bases lining up with TRBD2. Germline CDR1 LNHNV, CDR2 YYDKDF (reference sequence). The CDR3 consists of 16 residues. J gave up 8 bases and V 1 base, and 9 bases lay outside the gene matches.

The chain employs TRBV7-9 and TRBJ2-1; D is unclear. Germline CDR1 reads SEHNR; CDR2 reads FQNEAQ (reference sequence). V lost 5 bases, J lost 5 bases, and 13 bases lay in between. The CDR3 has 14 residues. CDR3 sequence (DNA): TGTGCCAGCAGCCTCTTTGGTCGGGACAATGAGCAGTTCTTC. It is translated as CASSLFGRDNEQFF.

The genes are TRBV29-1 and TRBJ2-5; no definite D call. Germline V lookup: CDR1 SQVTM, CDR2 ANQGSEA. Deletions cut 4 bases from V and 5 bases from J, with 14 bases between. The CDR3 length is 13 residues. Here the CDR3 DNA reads TGCAGCGTTGGTCACATACCCGGGGAGACCCAGTACTTC. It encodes CSVGHIPGETQYF.

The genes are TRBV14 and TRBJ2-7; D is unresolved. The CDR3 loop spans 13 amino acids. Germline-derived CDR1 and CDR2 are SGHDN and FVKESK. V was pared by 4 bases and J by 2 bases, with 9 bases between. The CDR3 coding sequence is TGTGCCAGCAGCCCCTTAGCAACCTACGAGCAGTACTTC. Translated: CASSPLATYEQYF.

The CDR3 region is CASSDRISQPQHF. The CDR3 nucleotides are TGTGCCAGCAGTGACAGGATAAGTCAGCCCCAGCATTTT. The chain links TRBV6-1 to TRBJ1-5; D uncertain. Per the germline V gene, CDR1 is MNHNS and CDR2 is SASEGT. The CDR3 extends over 13 amino acids. V shed 3 bases and J shed 6 bases, with 9 bases lying between them.

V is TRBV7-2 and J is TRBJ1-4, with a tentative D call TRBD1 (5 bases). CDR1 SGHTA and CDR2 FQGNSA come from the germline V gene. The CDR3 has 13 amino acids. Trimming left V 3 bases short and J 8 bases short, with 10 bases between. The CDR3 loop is CASSLGRVEKLFF. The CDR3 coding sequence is TGTGCCAGCAGCTTGGGCAGGGTAGAAAAACTGTTTTTT.

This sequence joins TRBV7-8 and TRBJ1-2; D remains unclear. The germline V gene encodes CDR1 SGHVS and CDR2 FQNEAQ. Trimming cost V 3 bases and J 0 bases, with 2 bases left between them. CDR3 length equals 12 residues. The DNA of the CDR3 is TGTGCCAGCAGCTTTACTAACTATGGCTACACCTTC. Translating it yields CASSFTNYGYTF.

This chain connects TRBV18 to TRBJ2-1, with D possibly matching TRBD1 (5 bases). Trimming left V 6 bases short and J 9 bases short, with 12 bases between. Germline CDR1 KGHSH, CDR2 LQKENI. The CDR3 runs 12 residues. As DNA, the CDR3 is TGTGCCAGCTCTCCCGGACATGTTGAGCAGTTCTTC. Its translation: CASSPGHVEQFF. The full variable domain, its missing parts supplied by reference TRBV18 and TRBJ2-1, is NAGVMQNPRHLVRRRGQEARLRCSPMKGHSHVYWYRQLPEEGLKFMVYLQKENIIDESGMPKERFSAEFPKEGPSILRIQQVVRGDSAAYFCASSPGHVEQFFGPGTRLTVL.

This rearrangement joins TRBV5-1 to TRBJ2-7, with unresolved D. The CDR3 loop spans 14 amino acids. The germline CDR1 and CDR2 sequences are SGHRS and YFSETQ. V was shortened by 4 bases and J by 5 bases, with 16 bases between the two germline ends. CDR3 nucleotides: TGCGCCAGCAGCCCTCGTTGGGCTCGCCACGAGCAGTACTTC. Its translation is CASSPRWARHEQYF.

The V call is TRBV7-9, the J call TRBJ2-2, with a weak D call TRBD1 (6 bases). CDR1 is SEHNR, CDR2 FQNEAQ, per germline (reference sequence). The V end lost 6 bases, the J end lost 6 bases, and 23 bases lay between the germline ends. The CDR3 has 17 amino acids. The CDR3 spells CASSARTETLNAGELFF. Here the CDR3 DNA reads TGTGCCAGCAGTGCGAGGACAGAGACACTAAACGCCGGGGAGCTGTTTTTT.

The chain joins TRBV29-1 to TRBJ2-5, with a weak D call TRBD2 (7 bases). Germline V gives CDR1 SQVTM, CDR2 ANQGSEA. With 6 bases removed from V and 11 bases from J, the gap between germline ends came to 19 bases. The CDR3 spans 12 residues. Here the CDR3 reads CSVPARGASQYF. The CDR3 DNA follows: TGCAGCGTGCCAGCCCGGGGGGCCAGTCAGTACTTC. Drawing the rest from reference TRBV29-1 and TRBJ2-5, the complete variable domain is SAVISQKPSRDICQRGTSLTIQCQVDSQVTMMFWYRQQPGQSLTLIATANQGSEATYESGFVIDKFPISRPNLTFSTLTVSNMSPEDSSIYLCSVPARGASQYFGPGTRLLVL.

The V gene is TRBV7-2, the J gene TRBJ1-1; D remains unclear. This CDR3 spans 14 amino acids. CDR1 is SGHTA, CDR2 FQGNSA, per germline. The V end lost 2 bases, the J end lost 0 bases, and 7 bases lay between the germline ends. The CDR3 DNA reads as TGTGCCAGCAGCTTAAACCTACTGAACACTGAAGCTTTCTTT. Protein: CASSLNLLNTEAFF.

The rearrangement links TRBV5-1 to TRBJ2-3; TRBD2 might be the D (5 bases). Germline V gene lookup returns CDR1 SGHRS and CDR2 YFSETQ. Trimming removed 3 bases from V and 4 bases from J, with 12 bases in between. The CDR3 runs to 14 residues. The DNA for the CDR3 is TGCGCCAGCAGCTCGTTCGAAGCGGCAGATACGCAGTATTTT. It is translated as CASSSFEAADTQYF.

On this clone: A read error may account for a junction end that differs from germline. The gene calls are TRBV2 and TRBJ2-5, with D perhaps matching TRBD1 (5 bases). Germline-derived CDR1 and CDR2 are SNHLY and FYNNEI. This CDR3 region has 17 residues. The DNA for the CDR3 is TGTGCCAGCAGTGCTTTGCGACTTGGGGCAGCAGAAGATACCCAGTACTTC. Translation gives CASSALRLGAAEDTQYF.

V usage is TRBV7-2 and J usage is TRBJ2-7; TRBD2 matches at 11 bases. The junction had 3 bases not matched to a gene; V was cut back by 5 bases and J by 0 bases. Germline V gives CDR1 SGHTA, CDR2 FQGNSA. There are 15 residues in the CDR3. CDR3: CASSGTSGSSYEQYF. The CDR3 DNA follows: TGTGCCAGCAGCGGAACTAGCGGGAGCTCCTACGAGCAGTACTTC.

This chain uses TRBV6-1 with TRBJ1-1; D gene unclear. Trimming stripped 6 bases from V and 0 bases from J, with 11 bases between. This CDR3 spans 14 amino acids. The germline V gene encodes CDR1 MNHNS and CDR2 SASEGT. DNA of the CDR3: TGTGCCAGCAGGAGACGGGAACTGAACACTGAAGCTTTCTTT. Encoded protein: CASRRRELNTEAFF.

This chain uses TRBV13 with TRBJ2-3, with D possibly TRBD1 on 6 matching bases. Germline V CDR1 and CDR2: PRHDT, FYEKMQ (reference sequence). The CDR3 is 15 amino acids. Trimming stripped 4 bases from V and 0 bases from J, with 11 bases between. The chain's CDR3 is CASSSRTASTDTQYF. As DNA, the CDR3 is TGTGCCAGCAGCTCCCGGACAGCTAGCACAGATACGCAGTATTTT. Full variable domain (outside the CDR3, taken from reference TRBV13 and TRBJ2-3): AAGVIQSPRHLIKEKRETATLKCYPIPRHDTVYWYQQGPGQDPQFLISFYEKMQSDKGSIPDRFSAQQFSDYHSELNMSSLELGDSALYFCASSSRTASTDTQYFGPGTRLTVL.

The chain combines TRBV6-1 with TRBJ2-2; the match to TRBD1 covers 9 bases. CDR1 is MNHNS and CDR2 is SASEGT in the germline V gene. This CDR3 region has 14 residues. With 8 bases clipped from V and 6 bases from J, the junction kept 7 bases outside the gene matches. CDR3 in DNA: TGTGCCAGCCTCTGGACAGGGGACGCCGGGGAGCTGTTTTTT. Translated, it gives CASLWTGDAGELFF.

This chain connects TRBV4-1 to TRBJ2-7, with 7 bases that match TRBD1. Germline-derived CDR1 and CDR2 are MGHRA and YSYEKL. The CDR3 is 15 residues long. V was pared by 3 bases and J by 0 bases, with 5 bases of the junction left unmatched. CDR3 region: CASSHLGQLSYEQYF. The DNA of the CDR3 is TGCGCCAGCAGCCACCTGGGACAGCTCTCCTACGAGCAGTACTTC.

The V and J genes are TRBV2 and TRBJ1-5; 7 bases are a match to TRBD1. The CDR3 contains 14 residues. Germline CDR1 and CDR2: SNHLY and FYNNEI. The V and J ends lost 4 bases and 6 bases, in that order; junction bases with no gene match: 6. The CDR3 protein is CASSGRQGVQPQHF. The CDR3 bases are TGTGCCAGCAGTGGGCGACAGGGTGTTCAGCCCCAGCATTTT.

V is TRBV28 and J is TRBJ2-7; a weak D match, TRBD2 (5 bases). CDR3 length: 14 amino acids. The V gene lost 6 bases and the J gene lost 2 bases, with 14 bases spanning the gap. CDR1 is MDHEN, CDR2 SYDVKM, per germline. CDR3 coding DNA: TGTGCCAGCAGCCTCACTGGACTTGCCTACGAGCAGTACTTC. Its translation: CASSLTGLAYEQYF.